This TCR beta chain was profiled in a study of blood T cell repertoires in COVID-19. Libraries were prepared by immunoSEQ multiplex PCR; TCRdb keeps only in-frame clonotypes and omits some of them. The sample contains some 250,000 clones, roughly 90% of which appear only once. The CDR3 covers 19 residues. This TCR was recovered from a woman in her thirties with acute COVID-19. The chain carries TRBV21-1 and TRBJ2-3; TRBD2 is the table's D call, not checked against the DNA. TRBV21-1 is classified as a pseudogene. Sequencing was carried out using PBMCs or T cells enriched from blood (not recorded which). The CDR3 sequence is CASSKGGESGLPQVDTQYF. For the CDR3, the DNA is TGTGCCAGCAGCAAAGGGGGGGAATCGGGACTTCCTCAAGTAGATACGCAGTATTTT.